These 9 T cell receptor beta chains originate from one sample sequenced in a study of blood T cell repertoires in COVID-19. Sequenced by immunoSEQ multiplex PCR; TCRdb stores in-frame clones only, minus some. This sample has around 460,000 clones; about 90% occur once, and the top ten carry roughly 0.78%. Sequences were obtained from peripheral blood. The receptors were gathered from a man aged 18 to 30 with COVID-19, enrolled during active disease.

V is TRBV5-1 and J is TRBJ2-7; 12 positions agree with TRBD2. CDR1 is SGHRS, CDR2 YFSETQ, per germline. V dropped 4 bases and J dropped 7; count of bases not matched to a gene: 9. The CDR3 loop spans 15 amino acids. CDR3 DNA sequence: TGCGCCAGCAGCGGACGACTAGCGGGAGTAGGGGAGCAGTACTTC. Its protein is CASSGRLAGVGEQYF.

The gene calls are TRBV5-1 and TRBJ2-1; TRBD2 is a possible D gene (5 bases). CDR3 size: 15 residues. Germline V gene lookup returns CDR1 SGHRS and CDR2 YFSETQ. Deletions cut 4 bases from V and 3 bases from J, with 14 bases between. For the CDR3, the DNA is TGCGCCAGCAGCCCTGGACTGACTATCTACAATGAGCAGTTCTTC. Protein product: CASSPGLTIYNEQFF.

This clone has just a few counts. V and J are TRBV7-3 and TRBJ2-2, with TRBD1 matching 8 bases. The CDR3 spans 15 residues. V was clipped by 6 bases and J by 1 base; unmatched bases: 4. Germline lookup yields CDR1 SGHTA and CDR2 FQGTGA. The CDR3 coding sequence is TGTGCCAGCAGATATGGACAGGGGAACACCGGGGAGCTGTTTTTT. Protein: CASRYGQGNTGELFF.

This chain connects TRBV3-1 (or the pseudogene TRBV3-2) to TRBJ2-2, with 8 positions matching TRBD1. The germline V gene has CDR1 LGHDT and CDR2 YNNKEL (reference sequence). The CDR3 length is 14 residues. V gave up 6 bases and J gave up 6 bases; unmatched junction bases: 6. The CDR3 reads CASRGQGAAGELFF. CDR3 bases: TGTGCCAGCAGGGGGCAGGGGGCGGCCGGGGAGCTGTTTTTT.

The chain combines TRBV7-2 with TRBJ2-7; the D is unclear. This CDR3 is built from 15 residues. Germline V gene lookup returns CDR1 SGHTA and CDR2 FQGNSA. The germline V and J ends were trimmed by 0 bases and 3 bases, with 12 bases remaining between them. CDR3 residues: CASSLADSLNYEQYF. In DNA form, the CDR3 reads TGTGCCAGCAGCTTAGCCGACTCCTTAAACTACGAGCAGTACTTC.

The gene calls are TRBV29-1 and TRBJ2-7; maybe TRBD1 (6 bases). The CDR3 runs to 14 residues. Trimming took 5 bases from V and 0 from J, leaving 14 bases between them. The germline V gene encodes CDR1 SQVTM and CDR2 ANQGSEA. CDR3 sequence reads: CSVSNRVSSYEQYF. CDR3 bases: TGCAGCGTTTCGAACAGGGTAAGCTCCTACGAGCAGTACTTC.

This clone showed up just once. The germline gene is not matched at one end of the junction; a read error may be the cause. The rearrangement joins TRBV27 to TRBJ1-2, with a tentative D call TRBD1 (6 bases). CDR3 length: 13 amino acids. CDR1 is MNHEY, CDR2 SMNVEV, per germline (reference sequence). CDR3 sequence reads: CASSLSIGRGPSF. The CDR3 region has the DNA TGTGCCAGCAGTTTATCTATTGGGCGGGGGCCTTCTTTC.

In its sample, this clone was seen a few times. The rearrangement joins TRBV2 to TRBJ2-2; no definite D call. This CDR3 has 14 residues. CDR1 is SNHLY and CDR2 is FYNNEI in the germline V gene. The ends were cut back, 4 bases at V and 4 bases at J, with 10 bases in the middle. CDR3 sequence (DNA): TGTGCCAGCAGTGCTCAGAGGTTCACCGGGGAGCTGTTTTTT. Translation gives CASSAQRFTGELFF.

The V call is TRBV28, the J call TRBJ2-4; perhaps TRBD1 as D (6 bases). Germline CDR1 MDHEN, CDR2 SYDVKM. Trimming removed 5 bases from V and 1 base from J, with 18 bases in between. This CDR3 contains 17 residues. As DNA, the CDR3 is TGTGCCAGCAGTCCCTCACGTACAGGGTATGCCAAAAACATTCAGTACTTC. Its protein product is CASSPSRTGYAKNIQYF. The full variable domain, completed using reference TRBV28 and TRBJ2-4, is DVKVTQSSRYLVKRTGEKVFLECVQDMDHENMFWYRQDPGLGLRLIYFSYDVKMKEKGDIPEGYSVSREKKERFSLILESASTNQTSMYLCASSPSRTGYAKNIQYFGAGTRLSVL.